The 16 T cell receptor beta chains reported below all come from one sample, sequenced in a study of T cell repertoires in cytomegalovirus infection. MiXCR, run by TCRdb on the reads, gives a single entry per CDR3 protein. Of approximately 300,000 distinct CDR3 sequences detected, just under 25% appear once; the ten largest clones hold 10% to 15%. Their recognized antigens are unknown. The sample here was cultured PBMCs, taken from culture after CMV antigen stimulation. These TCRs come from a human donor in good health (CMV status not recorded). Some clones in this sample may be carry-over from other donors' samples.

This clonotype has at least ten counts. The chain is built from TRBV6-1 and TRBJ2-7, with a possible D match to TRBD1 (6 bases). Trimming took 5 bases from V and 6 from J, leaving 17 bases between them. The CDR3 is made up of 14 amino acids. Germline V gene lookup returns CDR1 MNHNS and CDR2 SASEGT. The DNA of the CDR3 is TGTGCCAGCAGTCAGCTCACCCAGGGGACCGAGCAGTACGTC. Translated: CASSQLTQGTEQYV.

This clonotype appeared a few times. The CDR3 loop reads CASSLNLETQYF. The CDR3 nucleotides are TGTGCCAGCAGCTTGAATCTTGAGACCCAGTACTTC. V and J are TRBV7-6 and TRBJ2-5, with unresolved D. The CDR3 contains 12 residues. Trimming took 3 bases from V and 5 from J, leaving 7 bases between them. Germline loops: CDR1 SGHVS, CDR2 FNYEAQ.

This chain's CDR3 is CASSQRLAGEETQYF. CDR3 sequence (DNA): TGTGCCAGCAGCCAACGACTAGCGGGAGAAGAGACCCAGTACTTC. This chain links TRBV4-2 with TRBJ2-5; 12 nucleotides match TRBD2. Trimming took 2 bases from V and 3 from J; bases not matched to a gene: 1. The CDR3 loop spans 15 amino acids. CDR1 LGHNA and CDR2 YNFKEQ come from the germline V gene.

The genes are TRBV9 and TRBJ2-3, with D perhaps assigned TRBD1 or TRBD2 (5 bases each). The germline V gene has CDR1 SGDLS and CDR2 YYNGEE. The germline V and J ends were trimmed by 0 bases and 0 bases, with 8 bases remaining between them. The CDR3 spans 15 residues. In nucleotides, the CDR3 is TGTGCCAGCAGCGTAGTGGGGGTAAGCACAGATACGCAGTATTTT. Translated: CASSVVGVSTDTQYF.

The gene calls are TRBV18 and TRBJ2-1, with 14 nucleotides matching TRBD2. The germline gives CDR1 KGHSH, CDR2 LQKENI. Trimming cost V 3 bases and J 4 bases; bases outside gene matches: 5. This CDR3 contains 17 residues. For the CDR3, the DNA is TGTGCCAGCTCACCCCGGACTAGCGGGAGGACTTACAATGAGCAGTTCTTC. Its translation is CASSPRTSGRTYNEQFF.

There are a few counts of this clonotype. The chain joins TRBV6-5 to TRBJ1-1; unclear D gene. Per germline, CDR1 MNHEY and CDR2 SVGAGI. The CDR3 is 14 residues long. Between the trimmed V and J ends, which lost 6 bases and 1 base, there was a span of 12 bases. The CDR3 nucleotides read TGTGCCAGCAGCTCTTCATCGGGGAACACTGAAGCTTTCTTT. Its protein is CASSSSSGNTEAFF.

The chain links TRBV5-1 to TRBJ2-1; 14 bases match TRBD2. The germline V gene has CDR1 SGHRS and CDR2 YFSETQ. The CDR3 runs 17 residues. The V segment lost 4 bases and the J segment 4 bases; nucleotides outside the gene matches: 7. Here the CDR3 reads CASSLGLAGVVYNEQFF. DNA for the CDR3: TGCGCCAGCAGCCTGGGACTAGCGGGAGTCGTATACAATGAGCAGTTCTTC.

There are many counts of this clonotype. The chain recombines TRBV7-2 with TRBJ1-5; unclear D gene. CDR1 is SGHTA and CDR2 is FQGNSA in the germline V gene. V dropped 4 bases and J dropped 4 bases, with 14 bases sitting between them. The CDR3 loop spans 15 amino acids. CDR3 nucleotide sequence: TGTGCCAGCAGCTGGCCTCCGGGAAATAATCAGCCCCAGCATTTT. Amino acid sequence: CASSWPPGNNQPQHF.

CDR3 sequence: CSASRVTRRTDTQYF. The CDR3 nucleotides are TGCAGTGCCTCCCGGGTCACACGCCGCACAGATACGCAGTATTTT. The V call is TRBV20-1, the J call TRBJ2-3; D is undetermined. Per germline, CDR1 DFQATT and CDR2 SNEGSKA (reference sequence). This CDR3 spans 15 amino acids. V dropped 6 bases and J dropped 1 base, with 17 bases sitting between them.

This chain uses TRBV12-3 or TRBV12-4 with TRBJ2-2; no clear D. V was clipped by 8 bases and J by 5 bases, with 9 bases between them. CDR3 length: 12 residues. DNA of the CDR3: TGTGCCAGCGGGTACGGGACCGGGGAGCTGTTTTTT. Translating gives CASGYGTGELFF.

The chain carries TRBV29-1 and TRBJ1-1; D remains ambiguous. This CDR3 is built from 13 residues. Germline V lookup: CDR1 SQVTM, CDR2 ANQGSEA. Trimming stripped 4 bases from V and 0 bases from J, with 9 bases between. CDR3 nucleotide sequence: TGCAGCGTTGTAGGCTATATGAACACTGAAGCTTTCTTT. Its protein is CSVVGYMNTEAFF.

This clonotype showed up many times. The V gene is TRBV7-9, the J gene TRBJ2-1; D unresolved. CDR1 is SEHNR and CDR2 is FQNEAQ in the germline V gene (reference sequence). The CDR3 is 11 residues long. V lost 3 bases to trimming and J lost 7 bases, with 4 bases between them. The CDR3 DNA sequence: TGTGCCAGCAGCTTGCCGAATGAGCAGTTCTTC. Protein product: CASSLPNEQFF.

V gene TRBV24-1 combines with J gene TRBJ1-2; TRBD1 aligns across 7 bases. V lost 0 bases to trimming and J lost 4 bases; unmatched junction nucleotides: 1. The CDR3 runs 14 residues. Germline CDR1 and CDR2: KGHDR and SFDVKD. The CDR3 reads CATSDLGTAYGYTF. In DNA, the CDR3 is TGTGCCACCAGTGATTTGGGGACAGCCTATGGCTACACCTTC.

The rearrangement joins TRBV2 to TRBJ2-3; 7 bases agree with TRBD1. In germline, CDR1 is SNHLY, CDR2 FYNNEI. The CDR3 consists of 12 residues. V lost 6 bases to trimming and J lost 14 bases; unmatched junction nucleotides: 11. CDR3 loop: CASRSDRVVSYF. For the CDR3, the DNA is TGTGCCAGCAGAAGCGACAGGGTAGTTTCGTATTTT.

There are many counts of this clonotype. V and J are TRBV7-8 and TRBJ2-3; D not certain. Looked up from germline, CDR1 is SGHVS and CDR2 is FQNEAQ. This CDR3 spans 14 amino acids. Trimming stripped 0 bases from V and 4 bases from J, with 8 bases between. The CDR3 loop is CASSLASHADTQYF. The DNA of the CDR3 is TGTGCCAGCAGCTTAGCCTCTCATGCAGATACGCAGTATTTT.

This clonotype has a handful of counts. The CDR3 region is CASSFTGPYEQYF. CDR3 in DNA: TGTGCCAGCAGTTTTACCGGACCCTACGAGCAGTACTTC. The chain combines TRBV12-3 or TRBV12-4 with TRBJ2-7, with D uncertain. The CDR3 sequence is 13 residues long. V lost 3 bases, J lost 2 bases, and 8 bases lay in between.